The rows below give T cell receptor beta chains drawn from one sample of a study of cytomegalovirus exposure and HLA in healthy donors. Libraries were prepared by immunoSEQ multiplex PCR; TCRdb keeps only in-frame clonotypes and omits some of them. Of some 52,000 clones in the sample, around 70% are singletons; the top ten hold about 3%. Sequenced sample: PBMCs. Source of these receptors: a man younger than 35 in good health and CMV-seronegative. The CDR3 runs from the conserved cysteine through the conserved F or W. A D gene is named only where the DNA matches it firmly. Some rows have no size entry. The others give once, few or many, or a class for an expanded clone.

j_gene,d_gene,v_gene,abundance,CDR3nt,CDR3aa
TRBJ2-5,TRBD1,TRBV7-2,.,TGTGCCAGCAGCTCAGGACAGGGGGCCCGAGAGACCCAGTACTTC,CASSSGQGARETQYF
TRBJ1-1,.,TRBV4-3,.,TGCGCCAGCAGCCAAGCAGGATCAGGGATCACTGAAGCTTTCTTT,CASSQAGSGITEAFF
TRBJ2-7,.,TRBV2,.,TGTGCCAGCGGAGACAGCTCCTACGAGCAGTACTTC,CASGDSSYEQYF
TRBJ1-5,TRBD1,TRBV6-5,few,TGTGCCAGCAGGCAAACAGGGGTGGGCAATCAGCCCCAGCATTTT,CASRQTGVGNQPQHF
TRBJ1-2,.,TRBV5-6,.,TGTGCCAGCAGCTTGGGGGGGCCGAACTATGGCTACACCTTC,CASSLGGPNYGYTF
TRBJ2-2,.,TRBV29-1,.,TGCAGCGTTGACAGGGGCTACACCGGGGAGCTGTTTTTT,CSVDRGYTGELFF
TRBJ1-2,.,TRBV27,.,TGTGCCAGCAGAACAGGCTGGGGCTATGGCTACACCTTC,CASRTGWGYGYTF
TRBJ2-7,.,TRBV6-5,.,TGTGCCAGCAGCCCCCTGGGAGCTCGGGGTGACGAGCAGTACTTC,CASSPLGARGDEQYF
TRBJ2-1,.,TRBV19,.,TGTGCCAGTAGTCCACAGAACTACAATGAGCAGTTCTTC,CASSPQNYNEQFF
TRBJ1-4,TRBD1,TRBV28,.,TGTGCCAGCAGCCGGGACAGGGCCACAACTAATGAAAAACTGTTTTTT,CASSRDRATTNEKLFF
TRBJ1-2,TRBD1,TRBV13,few,TGTGCCAGCAGCGCCGGGACAGCATGTTACTTC,CASSAGTACYF
TRBJ2-1,TRBD1,TRBV28,.,TGTGCCAGCAGTAGCGGGGACAGGGACTACAATGAGCAGTTCTTC,CASSSGDRDYNEQFF
TRBJ2-1,TRBD2,TRBV10-2,once,TGCGCCGCCTCATCACTGTCCCTGGATCCCCAGCTAGCGGCCGATAGGGACAATGAGCAGTTCTTC,CAASSLSLDPQLAADRDNEQFF
TRBJ1-6,.,TRBV6-1,few,TGTGCCAGCAGTGAGGGCAGGGAAGATGGGACCCTCCACTTT,CASSEGREDGTLHF
TRBJ2-2,.,TRBV11-2,.,TGTGCCAGCAGCACCGGACAGCCGAACACCGGGGAGCTGTTTTTT,CASSTGQPNTGELFF
TRBJ2-5,.,TRBV30,.,TGTGCCTGGAGGCTACTAGGTCGCCAAGAGACCCAGTACTTC,CAWRLLGRQETQYF
TRBJ2-1,.,TRBV9,.,TGTGCCAGCAGCGTAGTAGGTAGCGGCTACAATGAGCAGTTCTTC,CASSVVGSGYNEQFF
TRBJ2-3,TRBD2,TRBV28,few,TGTGCCAGCAGCAAGACTAGCGGGAGCACAGATACGCAGTATTTT,CASSKTSGSTDTQYF
TRBJ2-7,TRBD1,TRBV2,.,TGTGCCAGCTTTGGGACAGGGAACTACGAGCAGTACTTC,CASFGTGNYEQYF
TRBJ2-3,.,TRBV29-1,.,TGCAGCCCCTGGAGTGGAACGCAGTATTTT,CSPWSGTQYF
TRBJ2-1,.,TRBV29-1,.,TGCAGCGTTCACAATAATGAGCAGTTCTTC,CSVHNNEQFF
TRBJ2-5,.,TRBV4-2,.,TGTGCCAGCAGCCAAGATAGTAATGTAGGGACTCGGAAGGCACACCAAGAGACCCAGTACTTC,CASSQDSNVGTRKAHQETQYF
TRBJ1-3,.,TRBV4-3,few,TGCGCCAGCAGCCAAGATCTGATCCTGGAGGGAAGCTCTGGAAACACCATATATTTT,CASSQDLILEGSSGNTIYF
TRBJ2-7,.,TRBV5-1,.,TGCGCCAGCAGCCCTGGACCAGGGGAGCAGTACTTC,CASSPGPGEQYF
TRBJ2-1,.,TRBV4-3,.,TGCGCCAGCAGCCTAGGGCCGGGGTATGGGCAGTTCTTC,CASSLGPGYGQFF
TRBJ2-7,TRBD1,TRBV6-6,.,TGTGCCAGCAGCGGACAGGTCCTATACGAGCAGTACTTC,CASSGQVLYEQYF
TRBJ2-4,.,TRBV6-5,.,TGTGCCAGCAGTTCCGGAGAAATAGCCAAAAACATTCAGTACTTC,CASSSGEIAKNIQYF
TRBJ1-5,.,TRBV28,few,TGTGCCAGCAGTTCCTTCTCCGGTCAGGGGCATCAGCCCCAGCATTTT,CASSSFSGQGHQPQHF
TRBJ2-3,TRBD2,TRBV29-1,.,TGCAGCGCCCGGGGTGGGACTAGCGGGAGAGATACGCAGTATTTT,CSARGGTSGRDTQYF
TRBJ1-6,.,TRBV7-2,.,TGTGCCAGCAGCCTAGGGGTAATCGGGGATAATTCACCCCTCCACTTT,CASSLGVIGDNSPLHF
TRBJ2-3,.,TRBV28,.,TGTGCCAGCAGTTTATGGCGGGGCACAGATACGCAGTATTTT,CASSLWRGTDTQYF
TRBJ2-7,TRBD2,TRBV2,.,TGTGCCAGCAGTGAAAAGCGGGAGCTCGAGCAGTACTTC,CASSEKRELEQYF
TRBJ2-7,.,TRBV28,.,TGTGCCAGCAGTCTGGGAGGCGGGTTCGAGCAGTACTTC,CASSLGGGFEQYF